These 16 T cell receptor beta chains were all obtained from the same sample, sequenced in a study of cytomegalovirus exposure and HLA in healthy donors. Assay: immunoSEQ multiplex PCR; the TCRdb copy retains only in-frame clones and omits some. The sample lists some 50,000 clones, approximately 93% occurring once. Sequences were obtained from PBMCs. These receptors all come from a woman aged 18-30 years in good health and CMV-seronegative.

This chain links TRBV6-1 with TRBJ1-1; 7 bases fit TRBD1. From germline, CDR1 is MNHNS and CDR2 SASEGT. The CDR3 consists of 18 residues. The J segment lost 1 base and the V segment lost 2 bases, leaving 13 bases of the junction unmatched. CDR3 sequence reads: CASSETGRGMAWNTEAFF. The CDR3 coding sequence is TGTGCCAGCAGTGAAACCGGCAGGGGGATGGCTTGGAACACTGAAGCTTTCTTT.

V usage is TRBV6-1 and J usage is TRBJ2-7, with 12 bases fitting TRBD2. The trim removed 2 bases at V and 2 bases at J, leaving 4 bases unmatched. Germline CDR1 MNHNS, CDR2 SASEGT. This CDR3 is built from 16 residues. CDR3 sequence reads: CASSEFPSGRAYEQYV. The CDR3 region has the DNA TGTGCCAGCAGTGAATTCCCTAGCGGGAGGGCCTACGAGCAGTACGTC.

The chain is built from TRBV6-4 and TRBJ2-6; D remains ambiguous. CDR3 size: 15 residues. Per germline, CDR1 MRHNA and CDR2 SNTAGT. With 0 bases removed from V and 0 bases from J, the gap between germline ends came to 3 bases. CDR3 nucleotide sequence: TGTGCCAGCAGTGACTCGAGCTCTGGGGCCAACGTCCTGACTTTC. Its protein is CASSDSSSGANVLTF.

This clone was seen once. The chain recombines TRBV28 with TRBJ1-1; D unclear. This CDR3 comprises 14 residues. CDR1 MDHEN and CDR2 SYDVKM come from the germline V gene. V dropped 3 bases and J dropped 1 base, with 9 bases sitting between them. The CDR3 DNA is TGTGCCAGCAGTTTTAACGGAGCGAACACTGAAGCTTTCTTT. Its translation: CASSFNGANTEAFF.

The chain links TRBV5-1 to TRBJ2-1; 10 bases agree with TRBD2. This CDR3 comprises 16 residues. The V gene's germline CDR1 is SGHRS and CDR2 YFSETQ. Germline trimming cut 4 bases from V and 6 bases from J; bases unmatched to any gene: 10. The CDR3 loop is CASSPGAGGRSNEQFF. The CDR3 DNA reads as TGCGCCAGCAGCCCCGGAGCGGGGGGGCGTTCCAATGAGCAGTTCTTC.

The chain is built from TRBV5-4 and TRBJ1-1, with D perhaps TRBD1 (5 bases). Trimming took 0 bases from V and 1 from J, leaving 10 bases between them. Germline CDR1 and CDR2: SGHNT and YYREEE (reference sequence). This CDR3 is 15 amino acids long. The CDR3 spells CASSLVWGGNTEAFF. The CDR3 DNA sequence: TGTGCCAGCAGCTTGGTTTGGGGGGGGAACACTGAAGCTTTCTTT. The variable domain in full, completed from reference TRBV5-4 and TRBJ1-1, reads ETGVTQSPTHLIKTRGQQVTLRCSSQSGHNTVSWYQQALGQGPQFIFQYYREEENGRGNFPPRFSGLQFPNYSSELNVNALELDDSALYLCASSLVWGGNTEAFFGQGTRLTVV.

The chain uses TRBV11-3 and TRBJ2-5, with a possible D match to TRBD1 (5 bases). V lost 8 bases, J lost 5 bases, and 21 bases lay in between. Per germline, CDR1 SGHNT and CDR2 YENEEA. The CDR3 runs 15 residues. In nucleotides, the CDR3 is TGTGCCAGCGCCTCAGCTGAAAGGGGTCCCGAGACCCAGTACTTC. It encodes CASASAERGPETQYF.

The CDR3 loop is CASSLGGGVVYV. In DNA, the CDR3 is TGTGCCAGCAGCTTAGGGGGCGGCGTTGTGTACGTC. The V gene is TRBV7-9, the J gene TRBJ2-7; D is perhaps TRBD1 (5 bases). Trimming removed 1 base at V and 12 bases at J, with 13 bases between. Per the germline V gene, CDR1 is SEHNR and CDR2 is FQNEAQ (reference sequence). This CDR3 is 12 amino acids long.

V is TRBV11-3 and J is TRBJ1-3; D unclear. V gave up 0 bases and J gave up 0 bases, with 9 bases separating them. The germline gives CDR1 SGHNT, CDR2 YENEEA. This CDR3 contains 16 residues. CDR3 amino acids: CASSLDPSASGNTIYF. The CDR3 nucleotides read TGTGCCAGCAGCTTAGATCCTAGCGCCTCTGGAAACACCATATATTTT. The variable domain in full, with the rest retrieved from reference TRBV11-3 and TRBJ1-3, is EAGVVQSPRYKIIEKKQPVAFWCNPISGHNTLYWYLQNLGQGPELLIRYENEEAVDDSQLPKDRFSAERLKGVDSTLKIQPAELGDSAVYLCASSLDPSASGNTIYFGEGSWLTVV.

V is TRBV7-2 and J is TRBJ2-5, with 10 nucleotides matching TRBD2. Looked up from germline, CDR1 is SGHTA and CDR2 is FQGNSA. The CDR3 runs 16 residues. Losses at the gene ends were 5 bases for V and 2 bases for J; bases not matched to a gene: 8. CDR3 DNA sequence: TGTGCCAGCAGCCCCTGGGTAGCGGGGGGACAAGAGACCCAGTACTTC. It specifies CASSPWVAGGQETQYF.

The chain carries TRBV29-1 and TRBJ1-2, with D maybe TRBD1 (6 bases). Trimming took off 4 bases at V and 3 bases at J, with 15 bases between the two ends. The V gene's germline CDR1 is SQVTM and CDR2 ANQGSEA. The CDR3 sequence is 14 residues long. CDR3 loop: CSVGARGIDYGYTF. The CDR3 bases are TGCAGCGTTGGAGCTAGGGGGATTGACTATGGCTACACCTTC.

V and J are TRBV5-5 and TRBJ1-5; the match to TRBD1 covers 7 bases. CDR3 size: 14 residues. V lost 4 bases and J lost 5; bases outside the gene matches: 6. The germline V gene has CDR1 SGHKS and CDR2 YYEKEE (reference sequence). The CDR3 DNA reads TGTGCCAGCAGCCAGAGAGGGGGCTATCAGCCCCAGCATTTT. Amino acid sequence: CASSQRGGYQPQHF. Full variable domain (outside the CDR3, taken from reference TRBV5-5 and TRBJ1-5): DAGVTQSPTHLIKTRGQQVTLRCSPISGHKSVSWYQQVLGQGPQFIFQYYEKEERGRGNFPDRFSARQFPNYSSELNVNALLLGDSALYLCASSQRGGYQPQHFGDGTRLSIL.

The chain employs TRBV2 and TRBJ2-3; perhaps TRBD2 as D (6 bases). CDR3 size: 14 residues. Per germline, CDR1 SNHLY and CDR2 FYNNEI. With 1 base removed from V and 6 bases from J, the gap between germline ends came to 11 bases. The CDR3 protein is CASSEGGGADTQYF. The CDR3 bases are TGTGCCAGCAGTGAAGGGGGCGGGGCTGATACGCAGTATTTT.

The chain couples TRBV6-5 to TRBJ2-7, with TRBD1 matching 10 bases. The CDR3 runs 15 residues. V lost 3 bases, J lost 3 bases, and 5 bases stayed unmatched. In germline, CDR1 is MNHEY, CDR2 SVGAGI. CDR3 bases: TGTGCCAGCAGTTATTGGGACAGGGGTGGCTACGAGCAGTACTTC. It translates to CASSYWDRGGYEQYF.

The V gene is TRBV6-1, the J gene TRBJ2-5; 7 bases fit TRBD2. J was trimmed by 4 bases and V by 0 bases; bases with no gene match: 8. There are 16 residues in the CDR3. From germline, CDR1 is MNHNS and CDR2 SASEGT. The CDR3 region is CASSEARLAGTETQYF. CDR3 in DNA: TGTGCCAGCAGTGAAGCGCGGTTAGCGGGCACAGAGACCCAGTACTTC.

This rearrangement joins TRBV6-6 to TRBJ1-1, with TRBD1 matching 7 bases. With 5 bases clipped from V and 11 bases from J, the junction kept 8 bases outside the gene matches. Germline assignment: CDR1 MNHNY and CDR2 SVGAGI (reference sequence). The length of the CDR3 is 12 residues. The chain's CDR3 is CASSLMDRMAFF. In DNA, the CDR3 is TGTGCCAGCAGTCTCATGGACAGGATGGCTTTCTTT.